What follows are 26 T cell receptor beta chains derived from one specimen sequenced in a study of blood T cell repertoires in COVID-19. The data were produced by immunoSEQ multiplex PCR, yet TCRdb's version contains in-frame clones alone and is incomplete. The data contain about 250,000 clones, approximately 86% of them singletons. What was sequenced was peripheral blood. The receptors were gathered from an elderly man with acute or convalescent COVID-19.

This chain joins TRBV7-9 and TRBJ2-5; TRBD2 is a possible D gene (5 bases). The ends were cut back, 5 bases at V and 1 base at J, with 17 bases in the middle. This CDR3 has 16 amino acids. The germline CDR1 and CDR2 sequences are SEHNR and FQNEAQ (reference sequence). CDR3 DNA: TGTGCCAGCAGCCCCCGTCGGGATTCTGGCCAAGAGACCCAGTACTTC. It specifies CASSPRRDSGQETQYF.

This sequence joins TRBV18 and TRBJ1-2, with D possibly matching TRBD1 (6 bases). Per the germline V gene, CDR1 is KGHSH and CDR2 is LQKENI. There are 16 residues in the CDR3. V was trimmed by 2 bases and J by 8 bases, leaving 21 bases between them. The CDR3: CASSPVTGPIEGGYTF. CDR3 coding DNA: TGTGCCAGCTCACCAGTTACAGGGCCTATTGAGGGAGGCTACACCTTC.

The DNA of the CDR3 is TGTGCCAGCAGTAGGACACCCACTGAAGCTTTCTTT. Translation gives CASSRTPTEAFF. The chain is built from TRBV6-2 or TRBV6-3 and TRBJ1-1, with D possibly being TRBD1 (5 bases). V was pared by 5 bases and J by 4 bases, with 8 bases between. CDR3 length: 12 amino acids. The V gene's germline CDR1 is MNHEY and CDR2 SVGEGT.

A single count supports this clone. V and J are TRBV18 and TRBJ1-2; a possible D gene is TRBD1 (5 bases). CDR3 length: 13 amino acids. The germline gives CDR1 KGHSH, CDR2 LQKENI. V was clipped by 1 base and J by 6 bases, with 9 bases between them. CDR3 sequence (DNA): TGTGCCAGCTCACCACAGACAGCGCATGGCTACACCTTC. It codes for CASSPQTAHGYTF.

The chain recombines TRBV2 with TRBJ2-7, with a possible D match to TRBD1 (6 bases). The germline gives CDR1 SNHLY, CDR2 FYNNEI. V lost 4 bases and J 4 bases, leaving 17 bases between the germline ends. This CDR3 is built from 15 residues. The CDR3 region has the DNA TGTGCCAGCAGTGGCCAAGGGAACAGGGAGTACGAGCAGTACTTC. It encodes CASSGQGNREYEQYF. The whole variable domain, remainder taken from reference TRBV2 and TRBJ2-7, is EPEVTQTPSHQVTQMGQEVILRCVPISNHLYFYWYRQILGQKVEFLVSFYNNEISEKSEIFDDQFSVERPDGSNFTLKIRSTKLEDSAMYFCASSGQGNREYEQYFGPGTRLTVT.

The CDR3 loop reads CASPRYSGGFKFYEQYF. DNA of the CDR3: TGTGCCTCACCACGATATAGCGGGGGGTTTAAGTTCTACGAGCAGTACTTC. This chain uses TRBV24-1 with TRBJ2-7, with 10 bases lining up with TRBD2. Germline values: CDR1 KGHDR, CDR2 SFDVKD. J was trimmed by 3 bases and V by 12 bases; bases with no gene match: 19. This CDR3 comprises 17 residues.

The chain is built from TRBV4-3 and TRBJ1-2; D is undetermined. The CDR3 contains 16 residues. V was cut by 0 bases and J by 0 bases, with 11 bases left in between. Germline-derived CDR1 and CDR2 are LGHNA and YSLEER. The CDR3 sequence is CASSQEWAPSNYGYTF. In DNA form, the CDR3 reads TGCGCCAGCAGCCAAGAGTGGGCTCCTTCTAACTATGGCTACACCTTC.

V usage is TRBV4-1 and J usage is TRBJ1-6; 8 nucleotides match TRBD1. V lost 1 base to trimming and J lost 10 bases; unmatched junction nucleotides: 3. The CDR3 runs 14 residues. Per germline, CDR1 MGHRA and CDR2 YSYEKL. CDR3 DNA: TGCGCCAGCAGCCAAGGACAGGGGAACTCACCCCTCCACTTT. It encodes CASSQGQGNSPLHF.

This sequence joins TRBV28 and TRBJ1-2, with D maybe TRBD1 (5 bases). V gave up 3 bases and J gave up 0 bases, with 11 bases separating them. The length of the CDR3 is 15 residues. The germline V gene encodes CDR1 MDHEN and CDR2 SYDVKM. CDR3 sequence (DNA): TGTGCCAGCAGTTTTTCCGGCAGGGCTAACTATGGCTACACCTTC. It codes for CASSFSGRANYGYTF.

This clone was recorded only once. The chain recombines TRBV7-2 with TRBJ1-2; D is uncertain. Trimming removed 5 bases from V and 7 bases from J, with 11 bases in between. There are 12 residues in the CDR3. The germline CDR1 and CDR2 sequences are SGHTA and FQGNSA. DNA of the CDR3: TGTGCCAGCAGCCGTTTGCTCGGTGGCTACACCTTC. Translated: CASSRLLGGYTF.

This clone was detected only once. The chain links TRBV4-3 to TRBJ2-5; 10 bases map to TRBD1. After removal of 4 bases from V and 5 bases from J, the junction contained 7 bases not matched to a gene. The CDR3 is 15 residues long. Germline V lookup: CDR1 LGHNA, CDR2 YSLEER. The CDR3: CASSPMSTGGETQYF. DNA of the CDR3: TGCGCCAGCAGCCCCATGTCGACAGGGGGCGAGACCCAGTACTTC.

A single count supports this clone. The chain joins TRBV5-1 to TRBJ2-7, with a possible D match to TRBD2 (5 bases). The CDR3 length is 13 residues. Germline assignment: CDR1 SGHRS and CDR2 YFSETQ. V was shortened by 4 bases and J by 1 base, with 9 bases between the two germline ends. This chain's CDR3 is CASSPGESYEQYF. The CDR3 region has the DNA TGCGCCAGCAGCCCCGGGGAGTCCTACGAGCAGTACTTC.

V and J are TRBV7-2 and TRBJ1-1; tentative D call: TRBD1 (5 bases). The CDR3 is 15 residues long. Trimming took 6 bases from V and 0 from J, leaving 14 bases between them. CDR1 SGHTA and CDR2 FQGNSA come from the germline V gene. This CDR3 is CASRQGPGMNTEAFF. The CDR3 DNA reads TGTGCCAGCAGGCAGGGCCCAGGTATGAACACTGAAGCTTTCTTT.

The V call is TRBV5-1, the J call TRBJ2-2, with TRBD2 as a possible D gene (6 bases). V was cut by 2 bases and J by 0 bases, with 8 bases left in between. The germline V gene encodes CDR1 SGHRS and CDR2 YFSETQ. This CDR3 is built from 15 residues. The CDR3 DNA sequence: TGCGCCAGCAGCTTCGGGACTTCGAACACCGGGGAGCTGTTTTTT. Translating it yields CASSFGTSNTGELFF.

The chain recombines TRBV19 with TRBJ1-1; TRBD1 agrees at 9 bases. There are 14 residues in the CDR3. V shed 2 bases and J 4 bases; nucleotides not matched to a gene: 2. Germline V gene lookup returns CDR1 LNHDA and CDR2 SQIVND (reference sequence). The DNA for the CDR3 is TGTGCCAGTAGTATAACAGGGGGCGTCACTGAAGCTTTCTTT. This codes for CASSITGGVTEAFF. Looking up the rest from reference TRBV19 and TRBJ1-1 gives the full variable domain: DGGITQSPKYLFRKEGQNVTLSCEQNLNHDAMYWYRQDPGQGLRLIYYSQIVNDFQKGDIAEGYSVSREKKESFPLTVTSAQKNPTAFYLCASSITGGVTEAFFGQGTRLTVV.

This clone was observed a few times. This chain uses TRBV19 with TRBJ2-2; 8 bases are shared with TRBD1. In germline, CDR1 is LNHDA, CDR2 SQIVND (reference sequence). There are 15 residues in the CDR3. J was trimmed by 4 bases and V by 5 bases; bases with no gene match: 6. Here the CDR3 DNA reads TGTGCCAGTAGTCCCCGGACAGGGACCACCGGGGAGCTGTTTTTT. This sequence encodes CASSPRTGTTGELFF. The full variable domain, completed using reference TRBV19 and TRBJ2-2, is DGGITQSPKYLFRKEGQNVTLSCEQNLNHDAMYWYRQDPGQGLRLIYYSQIVNDFQKGDIAEGYSVSREKKESFPLTVTSAQKNPTAFYLCASSPRTGTTGELFFGEGSRLTVL.

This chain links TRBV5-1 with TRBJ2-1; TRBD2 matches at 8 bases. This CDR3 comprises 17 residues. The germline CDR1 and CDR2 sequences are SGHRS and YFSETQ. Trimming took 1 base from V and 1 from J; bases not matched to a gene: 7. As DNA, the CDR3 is TGCGCCAGCAGCTTGTACCAAGCGGGAGTATCCTACAATGAGCAGTTCTTC. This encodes CASSLYQAGVSYNEQFF.

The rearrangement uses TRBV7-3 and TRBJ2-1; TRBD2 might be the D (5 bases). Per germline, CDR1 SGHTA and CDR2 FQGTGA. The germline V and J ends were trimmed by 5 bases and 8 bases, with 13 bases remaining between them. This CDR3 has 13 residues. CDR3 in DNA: TGTGCCAGCAGCCCGGGGATAGGTTATGAGCAGTTCTTC. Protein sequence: CASSPGIGYEQFF.

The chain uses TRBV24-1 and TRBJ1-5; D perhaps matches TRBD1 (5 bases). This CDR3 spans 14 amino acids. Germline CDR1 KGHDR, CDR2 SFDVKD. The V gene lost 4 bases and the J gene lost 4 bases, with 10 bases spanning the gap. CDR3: CATSDPGQNQPQHF. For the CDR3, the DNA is TGTGCCACCAGTGACCCCGGACAAAATCAGCCCCAGCATTTT.

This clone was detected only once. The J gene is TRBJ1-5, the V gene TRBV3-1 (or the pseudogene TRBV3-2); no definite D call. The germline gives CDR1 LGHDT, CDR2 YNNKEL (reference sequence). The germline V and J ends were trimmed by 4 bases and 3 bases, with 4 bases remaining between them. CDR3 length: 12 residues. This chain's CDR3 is CASSPNNQPQHF. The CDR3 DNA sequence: TGTGCCAGCAGCCCCAACAATCAGCCCCAGCATTTT.

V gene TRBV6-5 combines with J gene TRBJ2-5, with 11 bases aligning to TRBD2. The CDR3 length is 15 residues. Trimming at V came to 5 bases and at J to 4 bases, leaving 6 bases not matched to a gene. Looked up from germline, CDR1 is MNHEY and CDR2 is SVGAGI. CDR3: CASSRGLAGPETQYF. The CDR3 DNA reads TGTGCCAGCAGTAGAGGACTAGCGGGTCCAGAGACCCAGTACTTC.

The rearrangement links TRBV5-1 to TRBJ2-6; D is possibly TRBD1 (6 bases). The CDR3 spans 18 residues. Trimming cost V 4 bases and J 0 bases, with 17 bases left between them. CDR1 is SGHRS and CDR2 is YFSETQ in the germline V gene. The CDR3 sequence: CASSPGQSRGSGANVLTF. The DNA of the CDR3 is TGCGCCAGCAGCCCCGGACAGTCAAGAGGCTCTGGGGCCAACGTCCTGACTTTC.

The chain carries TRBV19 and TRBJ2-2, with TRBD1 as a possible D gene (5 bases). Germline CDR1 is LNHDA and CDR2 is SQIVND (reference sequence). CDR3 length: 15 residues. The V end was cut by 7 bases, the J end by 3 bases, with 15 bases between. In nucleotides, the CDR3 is TGTGCCAGTATCGCCAGCAGGGTGTACACCGGGGAGCTGTTTTTT. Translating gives CASIASRVYTGELFF.

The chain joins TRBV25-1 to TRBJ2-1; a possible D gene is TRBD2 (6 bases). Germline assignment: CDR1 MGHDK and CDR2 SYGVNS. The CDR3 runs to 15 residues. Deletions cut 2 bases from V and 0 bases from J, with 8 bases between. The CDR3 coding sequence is TGTGCCAGCAGTGAAACCGGGAGCTCCTACAATGAGCAGTTCTTC. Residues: CASSETGSSYNEQFF.

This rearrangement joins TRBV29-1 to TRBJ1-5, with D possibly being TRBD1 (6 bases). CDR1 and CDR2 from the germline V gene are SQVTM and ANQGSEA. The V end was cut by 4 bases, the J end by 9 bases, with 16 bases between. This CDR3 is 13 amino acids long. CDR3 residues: CSVAEGQSGPQHF. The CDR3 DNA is TGCAGCGTTGCTGAGGGACAATCAGGGCCCCAGCATTTT.

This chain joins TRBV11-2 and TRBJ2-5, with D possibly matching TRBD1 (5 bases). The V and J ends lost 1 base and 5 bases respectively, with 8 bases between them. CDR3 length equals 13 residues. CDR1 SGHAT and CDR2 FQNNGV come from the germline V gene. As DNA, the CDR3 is TGTGCCAGCAGCTTAGGCAGGGCCGAGACCCAGTACTTC. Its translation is CASSLGRAETQYF.